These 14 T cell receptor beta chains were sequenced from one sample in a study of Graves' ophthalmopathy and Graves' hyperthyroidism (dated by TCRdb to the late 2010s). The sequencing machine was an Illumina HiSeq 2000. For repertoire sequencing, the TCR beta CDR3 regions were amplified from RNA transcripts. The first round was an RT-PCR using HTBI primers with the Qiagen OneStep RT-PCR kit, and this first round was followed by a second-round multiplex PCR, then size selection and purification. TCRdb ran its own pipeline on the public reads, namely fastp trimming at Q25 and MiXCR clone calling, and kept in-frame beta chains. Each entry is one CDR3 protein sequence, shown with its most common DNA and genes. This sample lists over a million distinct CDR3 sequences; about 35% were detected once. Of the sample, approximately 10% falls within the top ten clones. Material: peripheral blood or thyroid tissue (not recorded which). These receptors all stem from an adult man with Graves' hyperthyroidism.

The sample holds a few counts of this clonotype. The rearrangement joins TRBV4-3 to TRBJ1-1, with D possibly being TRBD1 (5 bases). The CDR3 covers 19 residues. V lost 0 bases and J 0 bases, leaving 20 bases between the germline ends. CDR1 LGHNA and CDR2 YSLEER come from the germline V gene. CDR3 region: CASSQEIGRGRPVNTEAFF. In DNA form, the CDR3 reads TGCGCCAGCAGCCAAGAGATTGGGAGGGGCCGCCCCGTGAACACTGAAGCTTTCTTT.

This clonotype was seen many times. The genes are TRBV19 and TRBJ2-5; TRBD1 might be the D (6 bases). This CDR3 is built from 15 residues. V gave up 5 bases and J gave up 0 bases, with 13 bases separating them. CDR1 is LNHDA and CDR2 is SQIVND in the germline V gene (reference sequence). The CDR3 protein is CASSRYRAYQETQYF. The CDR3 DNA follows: TGTGCCAGTAGTCGATACAGGGCGTACCAAGAGACCCAGTACTTC. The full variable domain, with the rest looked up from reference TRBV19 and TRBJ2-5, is DGGITQSPKYLFRKEGQNVTLSCEQNLNHDAMYWYRQDPGQGLRLIYYSQIVNDFQKGDIAEGYSVSREKKESFPLTVTSAQKNPTAFYLCASSRYRAYQETQYFGPGTRLLVL.

The CDR3 loop reads CASSSGTGGSGNSPLHF. CDR3 DNA: TGTGCCAGCAGCTCCGGGACAGGGGGCTCTGGTAATTCACCCCTCCACTTT. The chain has TRBV13 and TRBJ1-6, with 12 bases identical to TRBD1. J gave up 6 bases and V 4 bases, and 7 bases lay outside the gene matches. Germline CDR1 and CDR2: PRHDT and FYEKMQ (reference sequence). CDR3 length: 17 amino acids.

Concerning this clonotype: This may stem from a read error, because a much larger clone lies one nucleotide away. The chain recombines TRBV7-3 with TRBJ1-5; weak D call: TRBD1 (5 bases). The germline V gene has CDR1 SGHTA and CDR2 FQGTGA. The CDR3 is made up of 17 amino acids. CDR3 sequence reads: CASSLKDKVDSNRPQHF. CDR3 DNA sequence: TGTGCCAGCAGCTTAAAGGACAAAGTAGACAGCAATCGGCCCCAGCATTTT.

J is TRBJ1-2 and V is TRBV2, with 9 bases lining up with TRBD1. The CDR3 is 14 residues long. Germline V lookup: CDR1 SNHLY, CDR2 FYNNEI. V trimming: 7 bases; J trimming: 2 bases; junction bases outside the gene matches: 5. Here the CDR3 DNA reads TGTGCCAGCACGAGGGGGACAGGGAACTATGGCTACACCTTC. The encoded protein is CASTRGTGNYGYTF.

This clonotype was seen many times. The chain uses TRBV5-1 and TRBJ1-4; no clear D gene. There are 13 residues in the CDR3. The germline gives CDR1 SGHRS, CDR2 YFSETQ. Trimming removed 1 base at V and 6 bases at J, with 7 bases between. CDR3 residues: CASSLIGDEKLFF. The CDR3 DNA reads TGCGCCAGCAGCTTGATTGGGGATGAAAAACTGTTTTTT.

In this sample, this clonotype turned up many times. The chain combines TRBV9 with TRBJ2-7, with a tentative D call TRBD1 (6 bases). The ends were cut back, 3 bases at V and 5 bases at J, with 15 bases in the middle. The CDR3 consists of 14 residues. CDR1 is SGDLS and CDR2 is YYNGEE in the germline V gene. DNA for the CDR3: TGTGCCAGCAGCGCGAACAGGGATTTCAACGAGCAGTACTTC. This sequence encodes CASSANRDFNEQYF.

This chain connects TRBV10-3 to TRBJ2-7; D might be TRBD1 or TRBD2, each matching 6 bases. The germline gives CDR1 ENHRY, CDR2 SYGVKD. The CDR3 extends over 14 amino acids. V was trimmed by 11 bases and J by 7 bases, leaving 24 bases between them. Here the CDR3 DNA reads TGTGCCTCCTCCTCGGAGCCGGGGGCCGGGGAGCAGTACTTC. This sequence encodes CASSSEPGAGEQYF.

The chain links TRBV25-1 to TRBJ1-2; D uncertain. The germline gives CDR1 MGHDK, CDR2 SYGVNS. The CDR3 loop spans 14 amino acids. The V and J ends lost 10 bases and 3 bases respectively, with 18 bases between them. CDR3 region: CATNPGVYYYGYTF. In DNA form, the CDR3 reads TGTGCCACCAACCCGGGAGTCTATTACTATGGCTACACCTTC.

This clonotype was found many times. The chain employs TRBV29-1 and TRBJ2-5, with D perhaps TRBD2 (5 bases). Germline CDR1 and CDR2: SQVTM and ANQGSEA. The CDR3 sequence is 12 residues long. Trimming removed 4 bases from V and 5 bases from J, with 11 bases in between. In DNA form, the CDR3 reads TGCAGCGTTGGAACTAGTCTGGAGACCCAGTACTTC. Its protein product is CSVGTSLETQYF.

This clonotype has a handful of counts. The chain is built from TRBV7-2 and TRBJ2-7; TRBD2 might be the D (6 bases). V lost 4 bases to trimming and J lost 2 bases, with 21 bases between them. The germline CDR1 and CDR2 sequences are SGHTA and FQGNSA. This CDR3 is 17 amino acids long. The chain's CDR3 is CASSSIGAGTQTYEQYF. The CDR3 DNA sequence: TGTGCCAGCAGCTCAATTGGGGCAGGGACTCAGACCTACGAGCAGTACTTC. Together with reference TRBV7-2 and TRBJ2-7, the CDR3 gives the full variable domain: GAGVSQSPSNKVTEKGKDVELRCDPISGHTALYWYRQSLGQGLEFLIYFQGNSAPDKSGLPSDRFSAERTGGSVSTLTIQRTQQEDSAVYLCASSSIGAGTQTYEQYFGPGTRLTVT.

CDR3 sequence reads: CSARQQGVGEAFF. The DNA of the CDR3 is TGCAGTGCTAGGCAACAGGGAGTTGGTGAAGCTTTCTTT. The V call is TRBV20-1, the J call TRBJ1-1; D is possibly TRBD1 (6 bases). Trimming took 3 bases from V and 7 from J, leaving 15 bases between them. CDR1 is DFQATT and CDR2 is SNEGSKA in the germline V gene (reference sequence). This CDR3 contains 13 residues.

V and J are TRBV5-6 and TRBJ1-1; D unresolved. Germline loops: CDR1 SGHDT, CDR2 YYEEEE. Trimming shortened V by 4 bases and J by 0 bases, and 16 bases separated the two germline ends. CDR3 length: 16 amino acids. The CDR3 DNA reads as TGTGCCAGCAGCCCCCAAGACGGAATGATGAACACTGAAGCTTTCTTT. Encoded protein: CASSPQDGMMNTEAFF.

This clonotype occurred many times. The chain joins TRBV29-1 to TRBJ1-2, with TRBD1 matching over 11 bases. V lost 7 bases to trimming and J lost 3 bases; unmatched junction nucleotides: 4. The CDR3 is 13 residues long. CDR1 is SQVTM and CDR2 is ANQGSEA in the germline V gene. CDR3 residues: CSDLGQGDYGYTF. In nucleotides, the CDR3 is TGCAGCGATCTGGGACAGGGGGACTATGGCTACACCTTC. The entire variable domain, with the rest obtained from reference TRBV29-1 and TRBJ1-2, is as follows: SAVISQKPSRDICQRGTSLTIQCQVDSQVTMMFWYRQQPGQSLTLIATANQGSEATYESGFVIDKFPISRPNLTFSTLTVSNMSPEDSSIYLCSDLGQGDYGYTFGSGTRLTVV.